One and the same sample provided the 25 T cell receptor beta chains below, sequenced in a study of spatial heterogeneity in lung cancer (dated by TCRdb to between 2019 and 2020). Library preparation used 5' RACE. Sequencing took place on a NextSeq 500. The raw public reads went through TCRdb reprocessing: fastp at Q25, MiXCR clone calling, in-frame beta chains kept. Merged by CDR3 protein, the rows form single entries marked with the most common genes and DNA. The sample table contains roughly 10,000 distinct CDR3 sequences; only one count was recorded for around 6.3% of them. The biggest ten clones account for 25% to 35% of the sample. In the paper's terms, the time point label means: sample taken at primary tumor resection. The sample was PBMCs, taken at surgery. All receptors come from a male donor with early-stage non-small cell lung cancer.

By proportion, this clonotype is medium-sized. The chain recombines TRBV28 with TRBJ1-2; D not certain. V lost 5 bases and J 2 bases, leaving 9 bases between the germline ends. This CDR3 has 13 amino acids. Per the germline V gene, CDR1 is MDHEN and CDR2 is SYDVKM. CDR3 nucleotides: TGTGCCAGCAGTCCGTCGAGGAACTATGGCTACACCTTC. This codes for CASSPSRNYGYTF.

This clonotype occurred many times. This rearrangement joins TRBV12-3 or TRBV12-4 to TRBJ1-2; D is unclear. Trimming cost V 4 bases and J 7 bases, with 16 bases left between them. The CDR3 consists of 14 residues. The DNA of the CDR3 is TGTGCCAGCAGTTCCCGGGGAAAACCAGTTGGCTACACCTTC. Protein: CASSSRGKPVGYTF.

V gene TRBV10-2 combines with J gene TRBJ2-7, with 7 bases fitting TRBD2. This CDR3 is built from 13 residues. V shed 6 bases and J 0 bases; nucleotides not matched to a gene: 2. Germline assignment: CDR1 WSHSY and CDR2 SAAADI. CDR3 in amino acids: CASSRTSSYEQYF. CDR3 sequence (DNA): TGCGCCAGCAGCCGGACTAGCTCCTACGAGCAGTACTTC.

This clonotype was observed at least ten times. The CDR3 DNA reads as TGTGCCAGCAGCTTAGGACAGACTAGCACAGATACGCAGTATTTT. This sequence encodes CASSLGQTSTDTQYF. This rearrangement joins TRBV7-9 to TRBJ2-3, with D possibly being TRBD1 (5 bases). V lost 1 base, J lost 0 bases, and 8 bases lay in between. The CDR3 extends over 15 amino acids. In germline, CDR1 is SEHNR, CDR2 FQNEAQ (reference sequence).

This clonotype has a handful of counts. As DNA, the CDR3 is TGTGCCAGCAGCTCCAGCACTAGCGGGGGGGCCTATGAGACCCAGTACTTC. This translates into CASSSSTSGGAYETQYF. This chain links TRBV7-2 with TRBJ2-5; 13 bases agree with TRBD2. J lost 5 bases, V lost 4 bases, and 10 bases had no gene match. Germline CDR1 SGHTA, CDR2 FQGNSA. The CDR3 extends over 17 amino acids.

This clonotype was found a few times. CDR3 sequence: CATSITRDRFYEQYF. The DNA of the CDR3 is TGTGCCACCAGCATTACCCGGGACAGGTTTTACGAGCAGTACTTC. This rearrangement joins TRBV15 to TRBJ2-7; TRBD1 aligns across 8 bases. This CDR3 is built from 15 residues. Germline V CDR1 and CDR2: LNHNV, YYDKDF (reference sequence). Unmatched junction bases numbered 9, after V lost 4 bases and J lost 4 bases.

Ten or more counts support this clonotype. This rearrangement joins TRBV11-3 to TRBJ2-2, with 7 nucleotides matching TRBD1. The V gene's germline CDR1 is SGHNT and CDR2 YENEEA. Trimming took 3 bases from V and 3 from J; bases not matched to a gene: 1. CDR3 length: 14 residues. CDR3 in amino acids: CASSFTGDTGELFF. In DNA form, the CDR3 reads TGTGCCAGCAGCTTTACAGGGGACACCGGGGAGCTGTTTTTT. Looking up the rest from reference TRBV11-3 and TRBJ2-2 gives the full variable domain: EAGVVQSPRYKIIEKKQPVAFWCNPISGHNTLYWYLQNLGQGPELLIRYENEEAVDDSQLPKDRFSAERLKGVDSTLKIQPAELGDSAVYLCASSFTGDTGELFFGEGSRLTVL.

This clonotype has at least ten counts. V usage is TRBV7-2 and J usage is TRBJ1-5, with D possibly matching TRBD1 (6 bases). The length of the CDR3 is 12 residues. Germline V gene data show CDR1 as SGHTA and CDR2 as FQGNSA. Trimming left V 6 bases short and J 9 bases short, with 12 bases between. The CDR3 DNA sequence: TGTGCCAGCAGTTATCAGGGGCGGCCCCAGCATTTT. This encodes CASSYQGRPQHF.

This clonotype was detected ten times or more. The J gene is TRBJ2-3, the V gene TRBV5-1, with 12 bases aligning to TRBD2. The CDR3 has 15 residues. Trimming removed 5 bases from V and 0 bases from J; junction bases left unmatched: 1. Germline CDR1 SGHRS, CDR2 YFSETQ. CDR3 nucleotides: TGCGCCAGCAGGGGACTAGCGGGTAGCACAGATACGCAGTATTTT. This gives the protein CASRGLAGSTDTQYF.

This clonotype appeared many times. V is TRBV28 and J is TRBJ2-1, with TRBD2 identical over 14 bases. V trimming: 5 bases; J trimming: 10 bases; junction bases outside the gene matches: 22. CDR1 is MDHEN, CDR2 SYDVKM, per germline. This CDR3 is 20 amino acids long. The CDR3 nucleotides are TGTGCCAGCAGTCCCCCCTTCACCGGGACTAGCGGGGGCTTTCTAGGAGAGCAGTTCTTC. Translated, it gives CASSPPFTGTSGGFLGEQFF.

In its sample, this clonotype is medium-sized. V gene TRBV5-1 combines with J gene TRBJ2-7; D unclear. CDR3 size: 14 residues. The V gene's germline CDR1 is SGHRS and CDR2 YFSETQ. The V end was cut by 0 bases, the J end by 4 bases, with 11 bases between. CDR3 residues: CASSLGALNYEQYF. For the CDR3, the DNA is TGCGCCAGCAGCTTGGGGGCTCTTAATTACGAGCAGTACTTC.

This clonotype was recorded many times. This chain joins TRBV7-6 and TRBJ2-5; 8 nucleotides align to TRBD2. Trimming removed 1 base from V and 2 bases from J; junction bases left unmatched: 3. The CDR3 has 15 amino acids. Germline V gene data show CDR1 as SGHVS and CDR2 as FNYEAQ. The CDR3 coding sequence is TGTGCCAGCAGCTTAGGACTAGCGAGACAAGAGACCCAGTACTTC. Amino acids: CASSLGLARQETQYF.

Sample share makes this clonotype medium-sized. The CDR3 sequence is CASSPEAWTTQETQYF. The CDR3 nucleotides read TGTGCCAGCAGCCCGGAGGCCTGGACAACTCAAGAGACCCAGTACTTC. The V call is TRBV5-6, the J call TRBJ2-5; D may match TRBD1 or TRBD2 (5 bases each). In germline, CDR1 is SGHDT, CDR2 YYEEEE. The V and J ends lost 4 bases and 2 bases respectively, with 18 bases between them. The CDR3 is 16 residues long.

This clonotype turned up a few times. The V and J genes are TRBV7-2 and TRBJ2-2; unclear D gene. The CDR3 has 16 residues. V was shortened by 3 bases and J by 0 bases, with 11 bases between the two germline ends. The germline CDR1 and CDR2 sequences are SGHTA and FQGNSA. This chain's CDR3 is CASSFFGGSNTGELFF. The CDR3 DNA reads TGTGCCAGCAGCTTTTTTGGTGGGTCGAACACCGGGGAGCTGTTTTTT.

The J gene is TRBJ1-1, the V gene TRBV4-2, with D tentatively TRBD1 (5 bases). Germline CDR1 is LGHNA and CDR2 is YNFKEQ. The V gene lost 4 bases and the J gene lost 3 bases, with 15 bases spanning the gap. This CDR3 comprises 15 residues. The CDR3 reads CASSPGGLGDTEAFF. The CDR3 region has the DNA TGTGCCAGCAGCCCGGGAGGGCTAGGGGACACTGAAGCTTTCTTT.

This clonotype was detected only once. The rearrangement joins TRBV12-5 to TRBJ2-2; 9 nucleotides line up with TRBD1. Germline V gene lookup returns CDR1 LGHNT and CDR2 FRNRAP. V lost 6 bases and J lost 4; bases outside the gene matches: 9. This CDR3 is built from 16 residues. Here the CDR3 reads CASGPRDRAVTGELFF. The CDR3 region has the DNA TGTGCTAGTGGACCTAGGGACAGGGCAGTCACCGGGGAGCTGTTTTTT.

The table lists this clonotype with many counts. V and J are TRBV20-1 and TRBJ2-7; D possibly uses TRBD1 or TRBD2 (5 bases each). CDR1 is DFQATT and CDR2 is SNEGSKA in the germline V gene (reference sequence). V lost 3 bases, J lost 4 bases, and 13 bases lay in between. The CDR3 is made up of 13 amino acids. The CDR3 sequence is CSASRDERYEQYF. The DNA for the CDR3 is TGCAGTGCTAGCCGGGACGAGAGATACGAGCAGTACTTC.

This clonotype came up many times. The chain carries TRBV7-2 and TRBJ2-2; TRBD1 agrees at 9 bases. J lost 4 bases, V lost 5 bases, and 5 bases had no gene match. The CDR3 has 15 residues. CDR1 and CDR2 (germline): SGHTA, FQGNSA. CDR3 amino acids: CASSPGQGSTGELFF. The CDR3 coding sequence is TGTGCCAGCAGCCCGGGACAGGGTTCCACCGGGGAGCTGTTTTTT.

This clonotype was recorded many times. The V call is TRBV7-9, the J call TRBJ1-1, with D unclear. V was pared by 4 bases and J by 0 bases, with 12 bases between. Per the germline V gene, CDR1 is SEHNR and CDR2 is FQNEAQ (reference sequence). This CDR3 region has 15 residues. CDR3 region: CASSSRTALNTEAFF. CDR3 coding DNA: TGTGCCAGCAGCTCGAGGACGGCGCTGAACACTGAAGCTTTCTTT.

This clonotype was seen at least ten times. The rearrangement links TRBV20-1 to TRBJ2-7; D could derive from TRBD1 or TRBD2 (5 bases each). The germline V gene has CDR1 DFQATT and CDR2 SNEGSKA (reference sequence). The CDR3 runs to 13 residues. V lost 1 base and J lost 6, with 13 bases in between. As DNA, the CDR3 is TGCAGTGCTAGAGCCCAGGGCGGGCGCGAGCAGTACTTC. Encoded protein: CSARAQGGREQYF.

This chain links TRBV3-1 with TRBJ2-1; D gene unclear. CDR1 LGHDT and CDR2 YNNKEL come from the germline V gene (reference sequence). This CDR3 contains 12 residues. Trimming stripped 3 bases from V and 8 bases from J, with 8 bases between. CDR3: CASSQTIHEQFF. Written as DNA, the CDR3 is TGTGCCAGCAGCCAGACCATCCATGAGCAGTTCTTC.

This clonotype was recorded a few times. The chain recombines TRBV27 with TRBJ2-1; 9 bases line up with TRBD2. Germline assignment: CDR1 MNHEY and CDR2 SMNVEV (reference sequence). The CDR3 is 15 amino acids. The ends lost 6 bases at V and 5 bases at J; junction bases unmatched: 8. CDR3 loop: CASRGSGSRHNEQFF. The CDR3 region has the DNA TGTGCCAGCAGAGGTAGCGGGAGCCGGCACAATGAGCAGTTCTTC.

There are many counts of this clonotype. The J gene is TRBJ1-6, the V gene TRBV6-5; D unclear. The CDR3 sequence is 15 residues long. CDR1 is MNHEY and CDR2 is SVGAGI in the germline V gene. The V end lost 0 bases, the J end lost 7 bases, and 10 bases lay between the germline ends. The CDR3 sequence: CASSYSSALNSPLHF. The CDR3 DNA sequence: TGTGCCAGCAGTTACTCGAGCGCTCTAAATTCACCCCTCCACTTT.

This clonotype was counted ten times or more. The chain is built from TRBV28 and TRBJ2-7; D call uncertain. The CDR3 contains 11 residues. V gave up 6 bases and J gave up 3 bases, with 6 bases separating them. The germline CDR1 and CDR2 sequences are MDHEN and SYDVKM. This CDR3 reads CASSYHYEQYF. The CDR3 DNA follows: TGTGCCAGCAGCTACCACTACGAGCAGTACTTC. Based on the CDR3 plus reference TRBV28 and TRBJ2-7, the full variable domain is DVKVTQSSRYLVKRTGEKVFLECVQDMDHENMFWYRQDPGLGLRLIYFSYDVKMKEKGDIPEGYSVSREKKERFSLILESASTNQTSMYLCASSYHYEQYFGPGTRLTVT.

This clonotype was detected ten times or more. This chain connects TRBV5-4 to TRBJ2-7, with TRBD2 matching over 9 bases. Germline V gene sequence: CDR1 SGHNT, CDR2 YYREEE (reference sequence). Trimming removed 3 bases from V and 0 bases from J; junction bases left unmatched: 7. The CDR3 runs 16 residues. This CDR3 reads CASSYHSGGLSYEQYF. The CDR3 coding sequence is TGTGCCAGCAGCTATCATAGCGGGGGTCTCTCCTACGAGCAGTACTTC. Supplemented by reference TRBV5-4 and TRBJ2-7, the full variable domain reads ETGVTQSPTHLIKTRGQQVTLRCSSQSGHNTVSWYQQALGQGPQFIFQYYREEENGRGNFPPRFSGLQFPNYSSELNVNALELDDSALYLCASSYHSGGLSYEQYFGPGTRLTVT.